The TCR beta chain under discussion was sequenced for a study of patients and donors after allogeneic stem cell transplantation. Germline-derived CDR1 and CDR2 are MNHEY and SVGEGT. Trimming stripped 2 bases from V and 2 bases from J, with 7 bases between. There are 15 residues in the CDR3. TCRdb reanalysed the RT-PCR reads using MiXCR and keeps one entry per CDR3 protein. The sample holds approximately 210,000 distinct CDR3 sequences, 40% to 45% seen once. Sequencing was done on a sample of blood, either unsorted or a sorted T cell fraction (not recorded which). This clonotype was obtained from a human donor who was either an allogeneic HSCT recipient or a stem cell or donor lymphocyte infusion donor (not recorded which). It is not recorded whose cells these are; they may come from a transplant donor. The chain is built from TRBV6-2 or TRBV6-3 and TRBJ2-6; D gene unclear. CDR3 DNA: TGTGCCAGCAGTTACCGTCAGCCTGGGGCCAACGTCCTGACTTTC. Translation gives CASSYRQPGANVLTF.